A selection of T cell receptor beta chains follows, all from one sample in a study of control samples from healthy donors and cancer patients. The method was immunoSEQ multiplex PCR; TCRdb's version includes in-frame clones alone and lacks a portion of them. The table records some 57,000 clones, roughly 96% of them present only once. Sequencing was performed on blood. All receptors come from a woman aged 25 to 39 in good health. The CDR3 runs from the conserved cysteine through the conserved F or W. The D gene is left open where the match is weak. Clone size is given for some rows only: seen once, a few or many times, or a class if the clone is expanded.

CASSLASSGSSYNEQFF	TGTGCTAGCAGCTTAGCGTCTAGCGGGAGTTCCTACAATGAGCAGTTCTTC	TRBD2	TRBV7-7	TRBJ2-1	-
CASSSTGAGELFF	TGCGCCAGCAGCTCTACAGGGGCCGGGGAGCTGTTTTTT	TRBD1	TRBV5-1	TRBJ2-2	-
CASRGLAGGSYEQYF	TGTGCCAGCAGGGGACTAGCGGGAGGGTCCTACGAGCAGTACTTC	TRBD2	TRBV28	TRBJ2-7	-
CASSLNPQEQFF	TGCGCCAGCAGCTTGAACCCCCAAGAGCAGTTCTTC	-	TRBV5-1	TRBJ2-1	-
CASSTMAGENYGYTF	TGTGCCAGCTCCACCATGGCAGGGGAGAACTATGGCTACACCTTC	-	TRBV18	TRBJ1-2	-
CASSDRRDLATQYF	TGTGCCAGCAGCGACCGACGGGACCTAGCGACCCAGTACTTC	-	TRBV7-8	TRBJ2-5	once
CASSPPEAETQYF	TGTGCCAGCAGCCCCCCGGAGGCGGAGACCCAGTACTTC	-	TRBV7-8	TRBJ2-5	once
CASSPAGALQGNQPQHF	TGTGCCAGCAGCCCCGCGGGCGCCCTGCAAGGCAATCAGCCCCAGCATTTT	-	TRBV27	TRBJ1-5	-
CASPTSPALDEQYF	TGTGCCAGCCCCACGAGTCCCGCCTTGGACGAGCAGTACTTC	-	TRBV18	TRBJ2-7	-
CASSWASGSQAYNEQFF	TGTGCCAGCAGTTGGGCTAGCGGGTCCCAAGCGTACAATGAGCAGTTCTTC	TRBD2	TRBV28	TRBJ2-1	-
CSAREDNEQFF	TGCAGTGCTAGAGAGGACAATGAGCAGTTCTTC	-	TRBV20-1	TRBJ2-1	-
CASSAGTSGRGQETQYF	TGTGCCAGCAGCGCCGGGACTAGCGGGAGGGGCCAAGAGACCCAGTACTTC	TRBD2	TRBV9	TRBJ2-5	-
CASSIEDRNYNEQFF	TGTGCCAGTAGTATAGAGGACAGGAACTACAATGAGCAGTTCTTC	TRBD1	TRBV19	TRBJ2-1	-
CASSLFDSNNSPLHF	TGCGCCAGCAGCTTGTTTGACAGTAATAATTCACCCCTCCACTTT	-	TRBV5-1	TRBJ1-6	-
CASSTTRDREQFF	TGTGCCAGCAGTACCACCCGGGACAGGGAGCAGTTCTTC	TRBD1	TRBV6-5	TRBJ2-1	-
CASSSPTAGADDEQYF	TGTGCCAGCAGCTCCCCGACAGCGGGAGCGGATGACGAGCAGTACTTC	TRBD2	TRBV9	TRBJ2-7	-
CASSDARRGNEQFF	TGTGCCAGCAGTGACGCCCGTAGGGGCAATGAGCAGTTCTTC	-	TRBV2	TRBJ2-1	-
CAISERDSGNTIYF	TGTGCCATCAGTGAGCGGGACTCTGGAAACACCATATATTTT	-	TRBV10-3	TRBJ1-3	-
CASGGLGRGNQPQHF	TGTGCCAGTGGTGGGCTGGGACGAGGGAATCAGCCCCAGCATTTT	-	TRBV19	TRBJ1-5	-
CASSLTGLAQETQYF	TGCGCCAGCAGCCTTACCGGACTAGCACAAGAGACCCAGTACTTC	TRBD2	TRBV4-1	TRBJ2-5	-
CASTPSFGYTF	TGTGCCAGCACTCCTAGTTTTGGCTACACCTTC	-	TRBV6-5	TRBJ1-2	once